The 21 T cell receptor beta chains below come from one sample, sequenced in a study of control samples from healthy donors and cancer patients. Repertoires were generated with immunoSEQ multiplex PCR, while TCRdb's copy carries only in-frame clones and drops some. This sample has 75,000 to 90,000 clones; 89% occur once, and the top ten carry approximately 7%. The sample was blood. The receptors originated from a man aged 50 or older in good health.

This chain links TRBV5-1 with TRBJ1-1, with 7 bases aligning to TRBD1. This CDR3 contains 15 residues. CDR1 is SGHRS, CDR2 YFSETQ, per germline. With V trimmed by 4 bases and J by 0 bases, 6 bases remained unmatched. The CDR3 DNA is TGCGCCAGCAGCGCGACAGGGTCGATGAACACTGAAGCTTTCTTT. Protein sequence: CASSATGSMNTEAFF.

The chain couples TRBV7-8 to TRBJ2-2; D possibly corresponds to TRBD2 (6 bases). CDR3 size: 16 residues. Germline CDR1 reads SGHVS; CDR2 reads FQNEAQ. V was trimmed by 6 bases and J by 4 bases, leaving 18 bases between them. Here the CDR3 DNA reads TGTGCCAGCAGGTCTATAGCGGCAGGGAGCACCGGGGAGCTGTTTTTT. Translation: CASRSIAAGSTGELFF.

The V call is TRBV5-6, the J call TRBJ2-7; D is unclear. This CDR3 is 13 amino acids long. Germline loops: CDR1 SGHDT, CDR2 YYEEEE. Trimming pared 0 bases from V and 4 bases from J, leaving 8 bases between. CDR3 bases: TGTGCCAGCAGCTTGGGGCAGGATTACGAGCAGTACTTC. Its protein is CASSLGQDYEQYF.

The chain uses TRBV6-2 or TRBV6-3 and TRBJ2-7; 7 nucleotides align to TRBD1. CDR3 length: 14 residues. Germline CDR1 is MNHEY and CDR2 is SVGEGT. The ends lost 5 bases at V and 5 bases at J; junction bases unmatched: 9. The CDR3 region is CASSRLQQGNEQYF. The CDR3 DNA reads TGTGCCAGCAGTCGGCTCCAACAGGGGAACGAGCAGTACTTC.

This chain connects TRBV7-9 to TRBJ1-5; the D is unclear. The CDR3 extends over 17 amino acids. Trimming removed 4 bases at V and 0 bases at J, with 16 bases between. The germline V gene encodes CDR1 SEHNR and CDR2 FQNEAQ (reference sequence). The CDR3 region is CASSYGSAGNSNQPQHF. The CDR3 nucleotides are TGTGCCAGCAGCTATGGAAGTGCGGGAAATAGCAATCAGCCCCAGCATTTT.

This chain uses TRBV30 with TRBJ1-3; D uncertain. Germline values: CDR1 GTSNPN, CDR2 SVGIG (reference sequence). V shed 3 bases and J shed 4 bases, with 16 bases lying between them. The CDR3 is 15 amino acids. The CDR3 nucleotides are TGTGCCTGGAGCCTACTCCAGCGGGCAGGAAACACCATATATTTT. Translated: CAWSLLQRAGNTIYF.

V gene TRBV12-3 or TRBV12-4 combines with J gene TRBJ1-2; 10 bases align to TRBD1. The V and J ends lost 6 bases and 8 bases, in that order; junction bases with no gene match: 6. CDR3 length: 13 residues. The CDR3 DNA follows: TGTGCCAGCAGAAGACAGGGGGCGGGAGGCTACACCTTC. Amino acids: CASRRQGAGGYTF.

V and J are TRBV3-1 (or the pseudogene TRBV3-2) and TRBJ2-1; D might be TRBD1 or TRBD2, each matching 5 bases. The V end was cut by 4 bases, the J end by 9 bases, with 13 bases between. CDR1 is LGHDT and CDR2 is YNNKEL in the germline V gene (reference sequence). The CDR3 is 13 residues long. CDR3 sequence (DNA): TGTGCCAGCAGCCGGGACGATAGGAGTGAGCAGTTCTTC. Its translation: CASSRDDRSEQFF.

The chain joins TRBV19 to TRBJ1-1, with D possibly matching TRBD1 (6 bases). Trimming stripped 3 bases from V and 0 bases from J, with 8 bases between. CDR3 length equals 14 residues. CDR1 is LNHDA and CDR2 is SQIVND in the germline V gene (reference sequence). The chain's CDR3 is CASSIQGLNTEAFF. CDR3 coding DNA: TGTGCCAGTAGTATCCAGGGGCTGAACACTGAAGCTTTCTTT. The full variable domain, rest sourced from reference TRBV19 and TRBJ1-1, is DGGITQSPKYLFRKEGQNVTLSCEQNLNHDAMYWYRQDPGQGLRLIYYSQIVNDFQKGDIAEGYSVSREKKESFPLTVTSAQKNPTAFYLCASSIQGLNTEAFFGQGTRLTVV.

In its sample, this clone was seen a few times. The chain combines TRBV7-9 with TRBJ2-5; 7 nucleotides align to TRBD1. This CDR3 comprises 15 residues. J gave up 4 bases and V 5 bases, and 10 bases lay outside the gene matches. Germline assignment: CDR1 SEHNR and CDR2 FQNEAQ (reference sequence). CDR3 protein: CASSTRQGWGETQYF. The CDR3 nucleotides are TGTGCCAGCAGCACCCGACAGGGTTGGGGAGAGACCCAGTACTTC.

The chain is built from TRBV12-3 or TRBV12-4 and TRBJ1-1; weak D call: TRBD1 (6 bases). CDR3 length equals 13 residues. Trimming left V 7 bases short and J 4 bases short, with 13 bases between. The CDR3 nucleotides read TGTGCCAGCAATCACAGGGTTTCCACTGAAGCTTTCTTT. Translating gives CASNHRVSTEAFF.

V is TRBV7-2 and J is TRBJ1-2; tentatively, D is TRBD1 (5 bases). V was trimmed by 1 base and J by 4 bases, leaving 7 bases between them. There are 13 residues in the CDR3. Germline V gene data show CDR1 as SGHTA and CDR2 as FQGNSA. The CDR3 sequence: CASSLGRAYGYTF. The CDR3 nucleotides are TGTGCCAGCAGCTTAGGCAGGGCCTATGGCTACACCTTC.

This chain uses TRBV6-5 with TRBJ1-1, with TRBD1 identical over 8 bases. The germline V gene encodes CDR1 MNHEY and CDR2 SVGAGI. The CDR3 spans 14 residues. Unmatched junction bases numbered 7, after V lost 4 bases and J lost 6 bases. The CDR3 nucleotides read TGTGCCAGCAGTTGGGATAAACAGGGGGCTGAAGCTTTCTTT. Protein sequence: CASSWDKQGAEAFF.

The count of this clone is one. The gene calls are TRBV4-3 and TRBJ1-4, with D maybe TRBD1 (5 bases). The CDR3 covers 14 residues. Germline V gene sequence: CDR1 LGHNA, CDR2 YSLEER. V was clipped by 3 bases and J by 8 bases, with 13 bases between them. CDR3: CASSHSGTGEKLFF. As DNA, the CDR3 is TGCGCCAGCAGCCACTCCGGGACGGGAGAAAAACTGTTTTTT.

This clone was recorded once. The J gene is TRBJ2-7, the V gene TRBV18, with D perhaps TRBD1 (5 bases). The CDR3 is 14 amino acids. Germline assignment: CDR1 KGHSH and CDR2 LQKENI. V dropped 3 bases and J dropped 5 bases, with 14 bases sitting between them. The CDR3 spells CASSPSQIGDEQYF. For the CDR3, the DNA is TGTGCCAGCTCACCGAGTCAGATAGGGGACGAGCAGTACTTC.

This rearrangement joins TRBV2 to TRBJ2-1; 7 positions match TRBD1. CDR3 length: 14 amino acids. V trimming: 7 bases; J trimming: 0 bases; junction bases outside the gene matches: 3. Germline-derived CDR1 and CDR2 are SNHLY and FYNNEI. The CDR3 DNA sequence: TGTGCCAGCATCAGGGGGAGCTCCTACAATGAGCAGTTCTTC. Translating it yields CASIRGSSYNEQFF.

This CDR3 reads CASSGGQGVGSGANVLTF. The CDR3 DNA is TGTGCCAGCAGCGGCGGACAGGGGGTTGGGTCTGGGGCCAACGTCCTGACTTTC. The V and J genes are TRBV9 and TRBJ2-6, with 10 bases fitting TRBD1. The CDR3 is 18 amino acids. V shed 3 bases, J shed 1 base, and the junction held 7 bases outside the gene matches. The V gene's germline CDR1 is SGDLS and CDR2 YYNGEE. Drawing the rest from reference TRBV9 and TRBJ2-6, the complete variable domain is DSGVTQTPKHLITATGQRVTLRCSPRSGDLSVYWYQQSLDQGLQFLIQYYNGEERAKGNILERFSAQQFPDLHSELNLSSLELGDSALYFCASSGGQGVGSGANVLTFGAGSRLTVL.

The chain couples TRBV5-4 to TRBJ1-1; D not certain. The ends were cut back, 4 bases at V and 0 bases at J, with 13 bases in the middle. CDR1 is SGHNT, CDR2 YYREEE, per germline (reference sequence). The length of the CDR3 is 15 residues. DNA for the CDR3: TGTGCCAGCAGCACCCCGGAAGAAATGAACACTGAAGCTTTCTTT. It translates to CASSTPEEMNTEAFF.

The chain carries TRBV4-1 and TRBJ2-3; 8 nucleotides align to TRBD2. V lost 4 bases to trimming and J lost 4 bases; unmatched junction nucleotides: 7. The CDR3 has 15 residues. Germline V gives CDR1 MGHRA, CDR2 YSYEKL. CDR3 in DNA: TGCGCCAGCAGCCGGACAGCGGGAGATCCAGATACGCAGTATTTT. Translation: CASSRTAGDPDTQYF.

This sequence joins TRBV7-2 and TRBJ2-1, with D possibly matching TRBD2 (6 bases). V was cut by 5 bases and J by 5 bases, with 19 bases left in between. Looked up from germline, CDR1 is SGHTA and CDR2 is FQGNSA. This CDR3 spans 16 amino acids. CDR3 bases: TGTGCCAGCAGCCCGCGAGGAGGGGCGGGGCACAATGAGCAGTTCTTC. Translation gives CASSPRGGAGHNEQFF.

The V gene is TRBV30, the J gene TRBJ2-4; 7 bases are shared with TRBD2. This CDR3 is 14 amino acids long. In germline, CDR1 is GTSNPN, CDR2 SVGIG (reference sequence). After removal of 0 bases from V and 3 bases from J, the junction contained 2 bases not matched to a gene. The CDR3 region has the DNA TGTGCCTGGAGTGTTGGCGGGGGCAAAAACATTCAGTACTTC. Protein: CAWSVGGGKNIQYF.